The 26 T cell receptor beta chains listed next were all sequenced from one sample in a study of control samples from healthy donors and cancer patients (dated by TCRdb to between 2020 and 2021). The library was prepared using the immunoSEQ multiplex PCR assay. The immuneACCESS repertoire file appears here via TCRdb, limited to in-frame rearrangements. These files lack a portion of the clones; in checked studies, under half of the deficit traces to unresolved V genes, and the cause of the others is not known. The sample data list 140,000 to 150,000 clones, and 75% to 90% of these were observed just once. The ten largest make up less than 5.5% of the sample. The sequenced sample consisted of blood. The receptor source for this set is a man aged 25 to 40 in good health.

This clone occurred many times. This chain uses TRBV3-1 (or the pseudogene TRBV3-2) with TRBJ2-7; a weak D match, TRBD1 (6 bases). Trimming took off 1 base at V and 2 bases at J, with 9 bases between the two ends. The CDR3 loop spans 14 amino acids. Germline CDR1 reads LGHDT; CDR2 reads YNNKEL (reference sequence). In DNA form, the CDR3 reads TGTGCCAGCAGCCAAGGACAGGTCCCCTACGAGCAGTACTTC. Translation: CASSQGQVPYEQYF.

A single count supports this clone. The gene calls are TRBV5-4 and TRBJ1-2, with D possibly being TRBD1 (5 bases). The V end was cut by 4 bases, the J end by 0 bases, with 16 bases between. The CDR3 extends over 16 amino acids. CDR1 and CDR2 (germline): SGHNT, YYREEE (reference sequence). CDR3 nucleotide sequence: TGTGCCAGCAGCCCACTCCCGGGGCCTTCTAACTATGGCTACACCTTC. This gives the protein CASSPLPGPSNYGYTF.

This chain uses TRBV4-3 with TRBJ2-5; a possible D gene is TRBD1 (6 bases). The CDR3 has 15 amino acids. Germline-derived CDR1 and CDR2 are LGHNA and YSLEER. Deletions cut 0 bases from V and 1 base from J, with 9 bases between. For the CDR3, the DNA is TGCGCCAGCAGCCAAGATCAGGGGACCCAAGAGACCCAGTACTTC. It specifies CASSQDQGTQETQYF.

V gene TRBV19 combines with J gene TRBJ1-1; 7 nucleotides match TRBD1. Unmatched junction bases numbered 6, after V lost 7 bases and J lost 1 base. CDR3 length equals 14 residues. In germline, CDR1 is LNHDA, CDR2 SQIVND (reference sequence). The CDR3: CASKGGNRNTEAFF. The CDR3 DNA is TGTGCCAGTAAAGGGGGCAATAGGAACACTGAAGCTTTCTTT.

The J gene is TRBJ1-2, the V gene TRBV5-4; D is perhaps TRBD1 (5 bases). CDR1 and CDR2 (germline): SGHNT, YYREEE (reference sequence). Between the trimmed V and J ends, which lost 1 base and 8 bases, there was a span of 12 bases. This CDR3 is built from 13 residues. This CDR3 reads CASSLKGSLGYTF. CDR3 bases: TGTGCCAGCAGCTTGAAGGGGAGTCTCGGCTACACCTTC.

V is TRBV9 and J is TRBJ2-7, with TRBD2 identical over 7 bases. This CDR3 has 14 residues. V gave up 0 bases and J gave up 7 bases; unmatched junction bases: 7. The germline gives CDR1 SGDLS, CDR2 YYNGEE. CDR3 sequence reads: CASSVGAGVGEQYF. The CDR3 bases are TGTGCCAGCAGCGTAGGTGCGGGAGTGGGTGAGCAGTACTTC.

The CDR3 sequence is CASSQLLAIGNEQFF. As DNA, the CDR3 is TGTGCCAGCAGCCAATTACTAGCGATAGGCAATGAGCAGTTCTTC. The V gene is TRBV14, the J gene TRBJ2-1; 7 nucleotides match TRBD2. This CDR3 is 15 amino acids long. V lost 2 bases to trimming and J lost 6 bases; unmatched junction nucleotides: 7. CDR1 SGHDN and CDR2 FVKESK come from the germline V gene.

This clone has only one observation. The chain has TRBV29-1 and TRBJ2-2; 7 positions agree with TRBD1. Germline V gene sequence: CDR1 SQVTM, CDR2 ANQGSEA. The CDR3 is 15 amino acids. Trimming cost V 6 bases and J 0 bases; bases outside gene matches: 7. The DNA for the CDR3 is TGCAGCGTGCGAATGACAGGGTCGAACACCGGGGAGCTGTTTTTT. Its translation: CSVRMTGSNTGELFF.

This clone has a handful of counts. V and J are TRBV5-6 and TRBJ2-2; 9 positions match TRBD2. The CDR3 is made up of 15 amino acids. Germline-derived CDR1 and CDR2 are SGHDT and YYEEEE. With V trimmed by 6 bases and J by 12 bases, 15 bases remained unmatched. The CDR3, as DNA: TGTGCCAGCAACCCGATGGCGGGAGGGGCGGGGCAGCTGTTTTTT. This sequence encodes CASNPMAGGAGQLFF.

The chain has TRBV3-1 (or the pseudogene TRBV3-2) and TRBJ2-7; either TRBD1 or TRBD2 may fit D (5 bases each). Germline CDR1 and CDR2: LGHDT and YNNKEL (reference sequence). V was trimmed by 3 bases and J by 6 bases, leaving 9 bases between them. The CDR3 loop spans 12 amino acids. The CDR3, as DNA: TGTGCCAGCAGCCACCAGGGACCCGAGCAGTACTTC. This gives the protein CASSHQGPEQYF.

The rearrangement uses TRBV9 and TRBJ2-1; D might be TRBD2 (5 bases). The germline gives CDR1 SGDLS, CDR2 YYNGEE. The CDR3 sequence is 14 residues long. V was pared by 3 bases and J by 8 bases, with 15 bases between. CDR3 residues: CASSGTRDLDEQFF. CDR3 coding DNA: TGTGCCAGCAGCGGTACTAGGGATCTAGATGAGCAGTTCTTC.

The genes are TRBV6-5 and TRBJ2-7, with TRBD1 matching 9 bases. V lost 4 bases and J lost 0; bases outside the gene matches: 7. Germline V CDR1 and CDR2: MNHEY, SVGAGI. This CDR3 has 16 residues. The CDR3 region has the DNA TGTGCCAGCAGTTTACAGGGGGCATTGAGCTCCTACGAGCAGTACTTC. It yields the protein CASSLQGALSSYEQYF.

DNA for the CDR3: TGTGCCAGCATGAGCCCCATCGGGCCACCCCTCCACTTT. Translated, it gives CASMSPIGPPLHF. The chain carries TRBV25-1 and TRBJ1-6; D is ambiguous. The germline V gene has CDR1 MGHDK and CDR2 SYGVNS. This CDR3 spans 13 amino acids. V was trimmed by 7 bases and J by 11 bases, leaving 15 bases between them.

This sequence joins TRBV6-1 and TRBJ2-7; D is possibly TRBD1 (6 bases). Trimming left V 4 bases short and J 1 base short, with 17 bases between. The germline V gene encodes CDR1 MNHNS and CDR2 SASEGT. The CDR3 length is 16 residues. The CDR3 is CASSGRQARKSYEQYF. The CDR3 coding sequence is TGTGCCAGCAGTGGTCGACAGGCAAGAAAGTCCTACGAGCAGTACTTC.

The chain's CDR3 is CASTPGEKLFF. The CDR3 nucleotides read TGTGCCAGCACCCCCGGCGAAAAACTGTTTTTT. This chain joins TRBV12-3 or TRBV12-4 and TRBJ1-4; no firm D call. The CDR3 runs to 11 residues. Trimming took off 7 bases at V and 8 bases at J, with 8 bases between the two ends.

The genes are TRBV4-1 and TRBJ2-3; D perhaps matches TRBD1 (5 bases). Germline loops: CDR1 MGHRA, CDR2 YSYEKL. The CDR3 consists of 19 residues. Trimming cost V 3 bases and J 0 bases, with 22 bases left between them. In nucleotides, the CDR3 is TGCGCCAGCAGCCAGAGAACCCTTCCAGGGCAGGGTAGCACAGATACGCAGTATTTT. It translates to CASSQRTLPGQGSTDTQYF.

This rearrangement joins TRBV6-2 or TRBV6-3 to TRBJ2-5; 7 nucleotides agree with TRBD1. J lost 7 bases, V lost 5 bases, and 10 bases had no gene match. CDR1 is MNHEY, CDR2 SVGEGT, per germline. The CDR3 sequence is 14 residues long. The DNA of the CDR3 is TGTGCCAGCAGTCCCATGGGACAGTCCTCGACCCAGTACTTC. Its translation is CASSPMGQSSTQYF.

This chain connects TRBV7-2 to TRBJ2-1; no reliable D call. The germline V and J ends were trimmed by 0 bases and 8 bases, with 8 bases remaining between them. This CDR3 region has 13 residues. Germline V gene sequence: CDR1 SGHTA, CDR2 FQGNSA. The CDR3 bases are TGTGCCAGCAGCTTAGCGGCTATCGATGAGCAGTTCTTC. The encoded protein is CASSLAAIDEQFF. Drawing the rest from reference TRBV7-2 and TRBJ2-1, the complete variable domain is GAGVSQSPSNKVTEKGKDVELRCDPISGHTALYWYRQSLGQGLEFLIYFQGNSAPDKSGLPSDRFSAERTGGSVSTLTIQRTQQEDSAVYLCASSLAAIDEQFFGPGTRLTVL.

The genes are TRBV15 and TRBJ1-6, with a possible D match to TRBD1 (5 bases). The CDR3 spans 17 residues. The germline CDR1 and CDR2 sequences are LNHNV and YYDKDF (reference sequence). The V and J ends lost 0 bases and 0 bases respectively, with 9 bases between them. The CDR3 nucleotides are TGTGCCACCAGCAGAGATAAGGGGAGCTCCTATAATTCACCCCTCCACTTT. The encoded protein is CATSRDKGSSYNSPLHF.

The chain employs TRBV27 and TRBJ1-5; 8 bases line up with TRBD1. J was trimmed by 5 bases and V by 5 bases; bases with no gene match: 5. The CDR3 runs 14 residues. Germline V gene lookup returns CDR1 MNHEY and CDR2 SMNVEV (reference sequence). This CDR3 reads CASSPRTGHQPQHF. The DNA for the CDR3 is TGTGCCAGCAGTCCCCGGACAGGGCATCAGCCCCAGCATTTT.

The chain recombines TRBV3-1 (or the pseudogene TRBV3-2) with TRBJ2-7; 8 nucleotides agree with TRBD1. This CDR3 region has 14 residues. The germline V gene encodes CDR1 LGHDT and CDR2 YNNKEL (reference sequence). J gave up 6 bases and V 3 bases, and 7 bases lay outside the gene matches. The CDR3 here is CASSHHARGLEQYF. CDR3 nucleotides: TGTGCCAGCAGCCATCATGCCAGGGGGCTCGAGCAGTACTTC.

The chain carries TRBV6-2 or TRBV6-3 and TRBJ2-5, with 13 nucleotides matching TRBD2. The V gene's germline CDR1 is MNHEY and CDR2 SVGEGT. The CDR3 is made up of 16 amino acids. The trim removed 6 bases at V and 2 bases at J, leaving 6 bases unmatched. The CDR3 coding sequence is TGTGCCAGCAGCCCAAGGACTAGCGGGGGACAAGAGACCCAGTACTTC. The encoded protein is CASSPRTSGGQETQYF.

This clone appeared a single time. This chain joins TRBV27 and TRBJ1-1; TRBD1 matches 9 bases. V trimming: 5 bases; J trimming: 0 bases; junction bases outside the gene matches: 7. CDR1 MNHEY and CDR2 SMNVEV come from the germline V gene (reference sequence). This CDR3 spans 16 amino acids. CDR3 sequence reads: CASSPITGGLNTEAFF. The DNA of the CDR3 is TGTGCCAGCAGTCCTATAACAGGGGGCCTGAACACTGAAGCTTTCTTT.

The rearrangement uses TRBV27 and TRBJ2-7; tentative D call: TRBD2 (7 bases). The V and J ends lost 2 bases and 7 bases respectively, with 39 bases between them. CDR1 and CDR2 from the germline V gene are MNHEY and SMNVEV (reference sequence). There are 22 residues in the CDR3. CDR3 protein: CASSLRLFGGAYGGAALREQYF. The CDR3 coding sequence is TGTGCCAGCAGTTTAAGATTGTTTGGGGGGGCGTATGGGGGAGCTGCTCTACGGGAGCAGTACTTC.

The rearrangement links TRBV7-2 to TRBJ1-5; the match to TRBD1 covers 9 bases. After removal of 5 bases from V and 2 bases from J, the junction contained 4 bases not matched to a gene. CDR1 and CDR2 from the germline V gene are SGHTA and FQGNSA. The CDR3 has 15 amino acids. As DNA, the CDR3 is TGTGCCAGCAGCGAGCGACAGGGGGGCAATCAGCCCCAGCATTTT. It translates to CASSERQGGNQPQHF.

This clone was observed a few times. The chain combines TRBV5-1 with TRBJ2-2; D uncertain. V was cut by 7 bases and J by 3 bases, with 4 bases left in between. Germline loops: CDR1 SGHRS, CDR2 YFSETQ. The CDR3 loop spans 11 amino acids. CDR3 nucleotide sequence: TGCGCCAGCGGGTACACCGGGGAGCTGTTTTTT. Translated, it gives CASGYTGELFF.